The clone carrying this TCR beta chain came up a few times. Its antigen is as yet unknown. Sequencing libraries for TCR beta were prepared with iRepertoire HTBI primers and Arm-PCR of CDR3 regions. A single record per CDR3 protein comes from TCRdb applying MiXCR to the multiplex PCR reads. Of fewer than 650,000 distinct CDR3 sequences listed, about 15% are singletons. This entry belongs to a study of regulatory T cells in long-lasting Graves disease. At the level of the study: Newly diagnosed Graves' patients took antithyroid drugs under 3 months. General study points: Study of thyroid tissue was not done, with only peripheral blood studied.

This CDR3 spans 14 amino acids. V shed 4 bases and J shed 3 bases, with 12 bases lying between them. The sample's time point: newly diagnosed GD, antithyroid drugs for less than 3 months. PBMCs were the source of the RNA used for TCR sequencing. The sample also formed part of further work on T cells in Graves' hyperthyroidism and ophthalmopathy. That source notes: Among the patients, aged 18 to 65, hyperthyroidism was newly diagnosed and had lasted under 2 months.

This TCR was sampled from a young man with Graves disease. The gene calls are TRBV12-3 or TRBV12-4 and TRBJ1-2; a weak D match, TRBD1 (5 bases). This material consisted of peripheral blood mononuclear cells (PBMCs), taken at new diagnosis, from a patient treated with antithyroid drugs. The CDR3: CASSYPGVDYGYTF. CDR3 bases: TGTGCCAGCAGTTACCCGGGGGTGGACTATGGCTACACCTTC.